This TCR beta chain was found in a study of blood T cells in healthy people across ages (dated by TCRdb to 2013 to 2016). Regarding the research as a whole: In model experiments, roughly one uniquely barcoded TCR beta cDNA molecule per two T cells was captured by template switching. To track age-related changes in TCR beta repertoire diversity, the study relied on deep sequencing normalized with unique cDNA molecular identifiers. The donors were split into four age groups: young (average around 15 years), middle-aged (roughly 40), aged (approximately 60) and long-lived (roughly 86). Donors of different ages were randomly distributed across sequencing lanes to avoid experimental bias. Two additional independent replicas of 1 million unique cDNA reads from the same blood draw were analyzed for two donors (one aged 18 to 30 and one aged 80 or older).

V and J lose 5 bases and 1 base, and a span of 11 bases separates them. In the germline V gene (reference sequence), CDR1 corresponds to MNHEY and CDR2 to SMNVEV. The CDR3 has 14 amino acids, counting the end cysteine and phenylalanine. Just the 42-base CDR3 DNA is kept, in frame starting at base 1. The method was 5' RACE. TCRdb lists the instrument as Illumina HiSeq 2500. A second about 7 to 11 cycle PCR used a sample-barcoded 5' primer and a J-beta primer mix. A template-switch 5' adaptor carrying 12 random nucleotides introduced a unique molecular identifier onto each TCR beta cDNA molecule. Each sample yielded at least 3 million CDR3-containing paired-end reads. All of the RNA was converted into first-strand cDNA using the Mint cDNA synthesis kit, with a TRBC-specific oligonucleotide serving as the primer. All cDNA was treated with uracil-DNA glycosylase and then went through a first 18-cycle PCR with the universal primers M1SS and BC2_uni_R. The study's own analysis went as follows. For normalization, 1 million high-quality reads, each with a distinct molecular identifier, were randomly selected from each sample. Instead of being binned into consensus sequences, reads with shared molecular identifiers were discarded. MiTCR, run with a Q25 quality threshold and the strictest error-elimination algorithm, handled CDR3 identification, clonotype clustering and error correction. A nonparametric unseen species model using Euler transformation provided a lower-bound estimate of total TCR beta diversity. In TCRdb, the public reads were trimmed at Q25 with fastp and aligned with MiXCR, with productive beta chains retained. Rows are unified per CDR3 protein, each entry keeping the most common DNA and genes. The V and J calls here are based on TCRdb, not the publication. This sample comprises 1.5 million to 2 million distinct CDR3 sequences, around 48% of them detected only once. Of the sample, over 2% falls within the top ten clones.

Only a few counts were recorded for this clonotype. No antigen is known for it. The input lacks base qualities; no much larger clone sits a single base away. The paper as a whole reports these results and caveats: Estimates of total diversity from one million sequenced T cells were regarded as lower bounds and underestimates. The CMV infection status of donors was not known, potentially confounding age-related changes in expanded clonotypes. As age increased, observed TCR beta diversity per million T cells dropped in a roughly linear way, and a significant reduction was already evident by age around 41. A strong correlation was found between observed TCR beta diversity and the percentage of naive T cells measured by flow cytometry. Compared with the aged group, more naive CD4+ T cells, fewer expanded clones and increased TCR diversity were shown by the long-lived group, suggesting age selection. Conclusive comparison of naive and antigen-experienced compartments was prevented by the profiling of bulk unsorted PBMCs.

Donors were 39 systemically healthy Caucasian individuals from Russia aged roughly 6 to 95 years. Each donor gave ten milliliters of peripheral blood, collected into EDTA-treated Vacutainer tubes. Ficoll-Paque density-gradient centrifugation was used to isolate PBMCs, with at least 7 million per sample. Total RNA was extracted from PBMCs with Trizol reagent, with at least 6 micrograms obtained per sample. For every donor, an aliquot of PBMCs went through flow cytometry to measure the percentages of naive CD45RAhigh/CD27high T cells. The V and J genes are TRBV27 and TRBJ1-2; TRBD1 is possibly the D segment (5 matching bases). The receptor was isolated from a woman in her 40s in good health. The sample consisted of blood. The bases are TGTGCCAGCAGTAGAGACAGACTTAACTATGGCTACACCTTC. The encoded protein is CASSRDRLNYGYTF.